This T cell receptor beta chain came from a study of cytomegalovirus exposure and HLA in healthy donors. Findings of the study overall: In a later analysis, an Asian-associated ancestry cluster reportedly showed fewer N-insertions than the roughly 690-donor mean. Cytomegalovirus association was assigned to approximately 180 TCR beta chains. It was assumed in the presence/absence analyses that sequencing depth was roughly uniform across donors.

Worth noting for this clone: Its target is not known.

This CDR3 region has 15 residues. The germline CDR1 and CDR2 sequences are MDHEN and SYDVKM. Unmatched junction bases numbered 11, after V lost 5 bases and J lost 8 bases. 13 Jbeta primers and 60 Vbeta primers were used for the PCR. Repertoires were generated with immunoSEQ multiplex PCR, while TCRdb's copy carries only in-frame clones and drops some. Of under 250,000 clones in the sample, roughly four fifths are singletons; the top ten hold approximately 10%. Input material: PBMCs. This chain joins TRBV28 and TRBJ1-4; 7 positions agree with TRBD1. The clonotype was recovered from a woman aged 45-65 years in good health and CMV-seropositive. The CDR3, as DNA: TGTGCCAGCAGTGTGCCGGGACAGAGGACCGAAAAACTGTTTTTT. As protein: CASSVPGQRTEKLFF.